The 10 T cell receptor beta chains in this list originate from one sample, sequenced in a study of cytomegalovirus exposure and HLA in healthy donors. It was with 60 Vbeta and 13 Jbeta primers that the PCR ran. Assay used: immunoSEQ multiplex PCR; TCRdb lists only in-frame clones, some missing. The sample carries 100,000 to 130,000 clones, over 65% recorded once. The sample taken for sequencing was PBMCs. These TCRs come from a middle-aged woman in good health and CMV-seropositive.

The V call is TRBV19, the J call TRBJ1-2; a weak D match, TRBD1 (5 bases). The CDR3 spans 15 residues. In germline, CDR1 is LNHDA, CDR2 SQIVND (reference sequence). The V end lost 1 base, the J end lost 2 bases, and 11 bases lay between the germline ends. The chain's CDR3 is CASSIGGSRNYGYTF. The CDR3, as DNA: TGTGCCAGTAGTATAGGGGGCAGCCGGAACTATGGCTACACCTTC.

This chain uses TRBV7-9 with TRBJ2-5; 7 bases fit TRBD2. CDR1 SEHNR and CDR2 FQNEAQ come from the germline V gene (reference sequence). CDR3 size: 15 residues. J lost 1 base, V lost 3 bases, and 5 bases had no gene match. CDR3 bases: TGTGCCAGCAGCTTTGTATCGGGGGGCCAAGAGACCCAGTACTTC. This sequence encodes CASSFVSGGQETQYF.

This clone was observed a single time. The CDR3 is CSVEDRGVYIQYF. The CDR3 DNA reads as TGCAGCGTTGAAGATCGGGGGGTGTACATTCAGTACTTC. The chain is built from TRBV29-1 and TRBJ2-4; 7 bases map to TRBD2. Losses at the gene ends were 0 bases for V and 8 bases for J; bases not matched to a gene: 4. This CDR3 is built from 13 residues. The germline gives CDR1 SQVTM, CDR2 ANQGSEA. The full variable domain, completed using reference TRBV29-1 and TRBJ2-4, is SAVISQKPSRDICQRGTSLTIQCQVDSQVTMMFWYRQQPGQSLTLIATANQGSEATYESGFVIDKFPISRPNLTFSTLTVSNMSPEDSSIYLCSVEDRGVYIQYFGAGTRLSVL.

This clone was picked up a small number of times. The V gene is TRBV14, the J gene TRBJ2-1; perhaps TRBD2 as D (6 bases). This CDR3 region has 13 residues. Germline values: CDR1 SGHDN, CDR2 FVKESK. With 4 bases removed from V and 9 bases from J, the gap between germline ends came to 13 bases. CDR3 coding DNA: TGTGCCAGCAGCCCCCGTTGGGAGGCTGAGCAGTTCTTC. Protein: CASSPRWEAEQFF.

This clone was seen more than once but under ten times. The chain links TRBV5-1 to TRBJ2-5; D might be TRBD1 (6 bases). The CDR3 is made up of 13 amino acids. The germline V gene encodes CDR1 SGHRS and CDR2 YFSETQ. Deletions cut 4 bases from V and 2 bases from J, with 9 bases between. For the CDR3, the DNA is TGCGCCAGCAGCGGGACACCACAAGAGACCCAGTACTTC. Translation gives CASSGTPQETQYF.

V usage is TRBV6-5 and J usage is TRBJ1-5; the D gene is possibly TRBD1 (5 bases). The V gene's germline CDR1 is MNHEY and CDR2 SVGAGI. This CDR3 spans 15 amino acids. Trimming cost V 4 bases and J 0 bases, with 10 bases left between them. CDR3 DNA: TGTGCCAGCAGTTCGGGGGGTTCTAGCAATCAGCCCCAGCATTTT. Translated: CASSSGGSSNQPQHF.

This clone was seen only a few times. CDR3 nucleotides: TGTGCCAGCAGCCCTCGGTCGGGGGGCCAAGAGACCCAGTACTTC. Translated, it gives CASSPRSGGQETQYF. This chain connects TRBV7-6 to TRBJ2-5, with 7 bases matching TRBD2. From germline, CDR1 is SGHVS and CDR2 FNYEAQ. The CDR3 is made up of 15 amino acids. V trimming: 5 bases; J trimming: 1 base; junction bases outside the gene matches: 7.

This clone showed up just a few times. The chain links TRBV30 to TRBJ1-6; possibly TRBD1 for D (5 bases). This CDR3 has 15 amino acids. Trimming took off 5 bases at V and 0 bases at J, with 11 bases between the two ends. CDR1 is GTSNPN, CDR2 SVGIG, per germline (reference sequence). The chain's CDR3 is CAWRQWPSYNSPLHF. CDR3 sequence (DNA): TGTGCCTGGCGACAGTGGCCCTCCTATAATTCACCCCTCCACTTT.

V is TRBV27 and J is TRBJ1-5; D is undetermined. Trimming removed 2 bases at V and 4 bases at J, with 12 bases between. The germline V gene encodes CDR1 MNHEY and CDR2 SMNVEV (reference sequence). The CDR3 has 15 amino acids. The CDR3 loop reads CASSLGGPVNQPQHF. CDR3 DNA: TGTGCCAGCAGTTTAGGAGGCCCTGTTAATCAGCCCCAGCATTTT.

This clone was seen a few times. The chain employs TRBV19 and TRBJ1-6, with 9 positions matching TRBD1. The CDR3 covers 14 residues. V gave up 10 bases and J gave up 6 bases; unmatched junction bases: 7. Germline CDR1 LNHDA, CDR2 SQIVND (reference sequence). In nucleotides, the CDR3 is TGTGCCACACAGCGGGGACAGGGTAATTCACCCCTCCACTTT. As protein: CATQRGQGNSPLHF.